This T cell receptor beta chain comes out of a study of T-cell reconstitution after alpha-beta-depleted transplantation in children. The V gene's germline CDR1 is SGHRS and CDR2 YFSETQ. CDR3 length: 15 amino acids. The J segment lost 5 bases and the V segment lost 4 bases, leaving 11 bases of the junction unmatched. Library preparation (for TCRbeta) was performed with unique molecular identifiers. TCRdb recomputed calls from the PCR reads with MiXCR, one row per CDR3 protein. The data show roughly 500,000 distinct CDR3 sequences, approximately 16% seen once. The chain combines TRBV5-1 with TRBJ1-1; 7 bases line up with TRBD1. The sequenced sample was PBMCs from the stem cell graft donor, obtained from the stem cell graft. The clonotype comes from a human donor who donated a stem cell graft to a child with acute lymphoblastic leukemia. The CDR3 here is CASSRPGGSGTEAFF. CDR3 in DNA: TGCGCCAGCAGCAGACCAGGGGGTTCGGGGACTGAAGCTTTCTTT.